This T cell receptor beta chain derives from a study of blood T cell repertoires in COVID-19 (dated by TCRdb to the early 2020s). The study in broad terms: Samples from collaborators originated in the United States, Italy and Spain and spanned both the acute and convalescent phases of COVID-19. The prospective study material was composed of cDNA or gDNA derived from T cells, B-cell-depleted T cells, or PBMCs. Subjects who had been exposed to COVID-19, were actively infected with it, or had recovered from it provided the deeply sampled blood TCRbeta repertoires that made up the dataset. A freely available public database, intended as a resource for researchers studying the immune response to SARS-CoV-2, is where the repertoires were released. Samples came from the ongoing ImmuneRACE study (first 160 participants) plus 1,254 subjects from 6 global collaborators. Sample metadata almost always included a de-identified subject ID, COVID-19 status, age in years and sex. HLA class I and class II types, where available, came from metadata supplied by the sample provider rather than from assay-based typing.

Including the terminal cysteine and phenylalanine, the CDR3 comprises 16 residues. Only the CDR3 DNA stays, 48 bases, in frame from base 1. Cut back by 1 base and 1 base, the V and J ends lie 14 bases apart. As encoded in the germline V gene (reference sequence), CDR1 is LGHDT while CDR2 is YNNKEL. TCRbeta CDR3 regions were amplified from genomic DNA using the immunoSEQ Assay, a bias-controlled multiplex PCR. Concerning the study's data processing: The number of nucleated cells in each sample was estimated by amplification of reference gene primers within the assay. Sequence reads were collapsed and filtered to measure the absolute abundance of every unique TCRbeta CDR3 rearrangement. For each sample, productive Simpson clonality was calculated as the square root of Simpson's diversity index over productive rearrangements. TCRdb stores this immuneACCESS table with in-frame sequences only. Part of the clones is absent; in the studies checked, under half of the shortfall reflects unresolved V genes, and no reason is known for the rest. V and J calls and clone size are given by that table; D and trimming were obtained from the DNA. In all, the sample holds more than 200,000 clones, and about 84% of those were seen once. The top ten constitute 6% to 9.5% of the sample.

Beyond this particular receptor, the publication reports: The amount of clinical and demographic metadata varied by source and participant and was provided uncurated.

For this clone: The clone's antigen remains unknown. No much larger clonotype is one base removed from it; base qualities were not supplied.

Each collaborating institution followed its own protocols to collect whole blood in K2EDTA tubes. For TCRbeta analysis, collaborator samples were shipped as frozen whole blood, as isolated PBMCs, or as DNA extracted from either sample type. Sequencing was carried out using peripheral blood. The V gene is TRBV3-1 (or the pseudogene TRBV3-2) and the J gene is TRBJ2-7; TRBD2 is a possible D gene, resting on 6 matching bases. The receptor's source is an elderly woman with acute or convalescent COVID-19. The nucleotides are TGTGCCAGCAGCCAAGGACCGGGACGGGGGTCCTACGAGCAGTACTTC. It encodes CASSQGPGRGSYEQYF.